A single TCR beta chain is shown here with its context. Antigen unknown. These data are taken from a study of T cell repertoires in ileal Crohn's disease. Produced via immunoSEQ multiplex PCR; TCRdb's table is partial and in-frame only. The sample holds approximately 15,000 clones, 80% to 90% seen once. Overall study findings and caveats: Clonal expansions were more frequent in active smokers than non-smokers at surgery.

This CDR3 contains 16 residues. Unmatched junction bases numbered 7, after V lost 4 bases and J lost 4 bases. The germline V gene has CDR1 SGHRS and CDR2 YFSETQ. Material: ileal tissue. The chain has TRBV5-1 and TRBJ2-3, with TRBD2 matching 12 bases. The source is an adult with Crohn's disease. CDR3 residues: CASSSGLAGPPDTQYF. DNA of the CDR3: TGCGCCAGCAGCAGCGGACTAGCGGGACCACCAGATACGCAGTATTTT.